This TCR beta chain comes out of a study of T cell responses to AZD1222 COVID-19 vaccine. Assay used: immunoSEQ multiplex PCR; TCRdb lists only in-frame clones, some missing. This table has some 110,000 clones, 85% appearing once. The count of this clone is one. The origin of this receptor is an adult who received the AZD1222 COVID-19 vaccine. The input for sequencing was peripheral blood, taken 28 days after the second AZD1222 dose.

CDR3 in amino acids: CASSPEQSTREQYF. CDR3 in DNA: TGTGCCAGCTCACCAGAACAGAGTACGCGGGAGCAGTACTTC. This chain connects TRBV18 to TRBJ2-7; D gene ambiguous. With 2 bases removed from V and 7 bases from J, the gap between germline ends came to 15 bases. From germline, CDR1 is KGHSH and CDR2 LQKENI. The CDR3 is 14 amino acids.